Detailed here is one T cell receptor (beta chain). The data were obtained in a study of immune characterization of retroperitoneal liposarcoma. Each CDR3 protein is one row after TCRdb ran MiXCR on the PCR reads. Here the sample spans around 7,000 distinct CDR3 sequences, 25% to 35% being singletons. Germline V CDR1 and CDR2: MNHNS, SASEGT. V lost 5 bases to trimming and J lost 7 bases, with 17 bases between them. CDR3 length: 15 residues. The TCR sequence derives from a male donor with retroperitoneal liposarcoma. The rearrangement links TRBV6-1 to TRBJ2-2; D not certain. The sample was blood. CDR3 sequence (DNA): TGTGCCAGCAGTTACGGCTCTCTTAAAGGCGGGGAGCTGTTTTTT. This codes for CASSYGSLKGGELFF.